This TCR beta chain was obtained from a study of blood T cell repertoires in COVID-19 (dated by TCRdb to about 2020). About the full investigation: The collaborator samples originated in the United States, Italy and Spain and spanned the acute and convalescent phases of COVID-19. Samples came from the ongoing ImmuneRACE study (first 160 participants) plus 1,254 subjects from 6 global collaborators. Subjects who had been exposed to COVID-19, were actively infected with it, or had recovered from it provided the deeply sampled blood TCRbeta repertoires that made up the dataset. Nearly every sample came with metadata listing a de-identified subject ID, COVID-19 status, age in years and sex. Where available, HLA class I and class II types were taken from metadata supplied by the sample provider and were not determined by assay-based typing. The prospective study material was composed of cDNA or gDNA derived from T cells, B-cell-depleted T cells, or PBMCs. A freely available public database, intended as a resource for researchers studying the immune response to SARS-CoV-2, is where the repertoires were released. What the authors observed across the whole study: Clinical and demographic metadata were provided uncurated, with the amount varying by source and participant.

The germline V gene (reference sequence) supplies CDR1 SEHNR and CDR2 FQNEAQ. The cysteine opens and the phenylalanine closes a CDR3 of 15 amino acids. The only DNA kept is the CDR3, 45 bases in frame from the first base. The germline V and J ends show losses of 5 bases and 1 base respectively, and no gene match explains 2 bases of the junction. TCRbeta CDR3 regions were amplified from genomic DNA by means of the immunoSEQ Assay, a bias-controlled multiplex PCR. The authors' pipeline ran thus. Nucleated cell counts per sample were estimated from amplification of reference gene primers within the assay. Sequence reads were collapsed and filtered to measure the absolute abundance of every unique TCRbeta CDR3 rearrangement. For each sample, productive Simpson clonality was calculated as the square root of Simpson's diversity index over productive rearrangements. As stored in TCRdb, this immuneACCESS dataset retains in-frame rearrangements with V and J assigned. A fraction of the clones does not appear; measured against another copy, unresolved V genes explain less than half of the discrepancy, and the remainder lacks a known reason. The DNA gave D and trimming, while V, J and clone size come from that table. This sample holds some 35,000 clones; roughly 88% were observed only once. The top ten clones comprise roughly 13% of the sample.

The collaborating institutions used their own protocols to collect whole blood in K2EDTA tubes. For TCRbeta analysis, collaborator samples were shipped as frozen whole blood, as isolated PBMCs, or as DNA extracted from either sample type. Concerning this clone: Its antigen is currently not known. No much larger clone exists at a distance of one base, and base qualities are not known.

The clonotype originates from a man aged 55 to 70 with active COVID-19. The specimen was peripheral blood. Recombination connected TRBV7-9 to TRBJ2-1, and 10 junctional nucleotides match TRBD1. The CDR3 protein sequence reads: CASSRQGASYNEQFF. At the DNA level, the sequence is TGTGCCAGCAGCCGACAGGGGGCATCCTACAATGAGCAGTTCTTC.